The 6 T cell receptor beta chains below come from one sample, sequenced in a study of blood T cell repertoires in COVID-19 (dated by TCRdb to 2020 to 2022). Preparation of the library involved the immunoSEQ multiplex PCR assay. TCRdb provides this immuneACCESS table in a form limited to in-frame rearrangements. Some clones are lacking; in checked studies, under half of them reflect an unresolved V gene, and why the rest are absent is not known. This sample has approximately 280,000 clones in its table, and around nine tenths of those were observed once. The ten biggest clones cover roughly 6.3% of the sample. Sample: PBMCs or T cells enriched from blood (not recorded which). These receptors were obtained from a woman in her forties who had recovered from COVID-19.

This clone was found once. This CDR3 reads CAWSPGQGLLREKLFF. Here the CDR3 DNA reads TGTGCCTGGTCACCGGGACAGGGCCTCCTTAGGGAAAAACTGTTTTTT. The V and J genes are TRBV30 and TRBJ1-4; 9 bases align to TRBD1. The trim removed 5 bases at V and 8 bases at J, leaving 15 bases unmatched. The CDR3 is made up of 16 amino acids. The germline gives CDR1 GTSNPN, CDR2 SVGIG (reference sequence).

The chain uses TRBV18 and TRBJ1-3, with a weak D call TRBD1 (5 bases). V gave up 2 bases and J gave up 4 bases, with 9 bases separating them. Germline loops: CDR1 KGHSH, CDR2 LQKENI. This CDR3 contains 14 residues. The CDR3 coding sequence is TGTGCCAGCTCACCAGGGGGGTACGGAAACACCATATATTTT. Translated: CASSPGGYGNTIYF.

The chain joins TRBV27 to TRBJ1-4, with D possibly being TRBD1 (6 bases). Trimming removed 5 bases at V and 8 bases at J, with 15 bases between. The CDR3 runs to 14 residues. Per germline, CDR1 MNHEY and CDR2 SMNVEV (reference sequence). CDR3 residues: CASSNTGLGEKLFF. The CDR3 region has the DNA TGTGCCAGCAGTAACACAGGGTTGGGGGAAAAACTGTTTTTT.

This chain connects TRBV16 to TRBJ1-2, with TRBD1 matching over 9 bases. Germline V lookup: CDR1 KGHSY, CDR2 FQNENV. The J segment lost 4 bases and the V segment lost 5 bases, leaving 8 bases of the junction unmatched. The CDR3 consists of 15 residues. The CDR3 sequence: CASSSRDRAFYGYTF. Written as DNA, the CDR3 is TGTGCCAGCAGCTCCCGGGACAGGGCTTTCTATGGCTACACCTTC.

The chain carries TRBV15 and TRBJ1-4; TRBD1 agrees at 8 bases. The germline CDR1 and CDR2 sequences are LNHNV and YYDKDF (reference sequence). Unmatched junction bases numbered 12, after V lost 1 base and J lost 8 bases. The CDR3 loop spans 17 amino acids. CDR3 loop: CATSRGKTQGAKEKLFF. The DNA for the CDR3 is TGTGCCACCAGCAGAGGGAAAACCCAGGGGGCAAAGGAAAAACTGTTTTTT.

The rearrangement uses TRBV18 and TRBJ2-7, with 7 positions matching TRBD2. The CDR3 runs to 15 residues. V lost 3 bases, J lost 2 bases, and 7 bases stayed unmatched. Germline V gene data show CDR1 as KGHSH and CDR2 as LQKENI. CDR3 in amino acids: CASSPRTSGAYEQYF. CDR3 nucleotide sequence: TGTGCCAGCTCACCCCGGACAAGCGGGGCCTACGAGCAGTACTTC.